A selection of T cell receptor beta chains follows, all from one sample in a study of T cells in Graves' hyperthyroidism and ophthalmopathy. TCRdb itself ran the multiplex PCR reads through MiXCR, one entry per CDR3 protein. The profile covers 660,000 or so distinct CDR3 sequences, with roughly 20% appearing a single time and 30% to 40% taken by the ten largest. What was sequenced was blood. These receptor sequences come from a man younger than 40 with Graves' ophthalmopathy. The CDR3 runs from the conserved cysteine through the conserved F or W. A D gene is named only where the DNA matches it firmly. Where a row states a size, it is once, few, many or the class of an expanded clone; other rows omit it.

d_gene,j_gene,abundance,v_gene,CDR3nt,CDR3aa
-,TRBJ2-2,once,TRBV3-1,TGTGCCAGCAGCCGGGGATTGGCCACCACCGGGGAGCTGTTTTTT,CASSRGLATTGELFF
-,TRBJ2-1,-,TRBV12-3/TRBV12-4,TGTGCCCTTGGTAGAGGGGGAAACTCCTACAATGAGCAGTTCTTC,CALGRGGNSYNEQFF
-,TRBJ1-4,-,TRBV4-2,TGTGCCAGCAGCCAAGTGGGAACAACTAATGAAAAACTGTTTTTT,CASSQVGTTNEKLFF
TRBD1,TRBJ1-1,-,TRBV5-1,TGCGCCAGCAGCTACGGGACAGTGGAAGGTGAAGCTTTCTTT,CASSYGTVEGEAFF
TRBD2,TRBJ2-7,-,TRBV5-1,TGCGCCAGCAGCTCCGGGACTAGCGGGAACTTCTACGAGCAGTACTTC,CASSSGTSGNFYEQYF
-,TRBJ1-1,many,TRBV28,TGTGCCAGCAGTTTTCCGACACGCAACACTGAAGCTTTCTTT,CASSFPTRNTEAFF
-,TRBJ2-5,many,TRBV28,TGTGCCAGCAGTAACCCTCGAGGTGGTCAAGAGACCCAGTACTTC,CASSNPRGGQETQYF
-,TRBJ2-7,few,TRBV6-2/TRBV6-3,TGTGCCAGCAGTTACTCTTTGCGGTCCTACGAGCAGTACTTC,CASSYSLRSYEQYF
TRBD1,TRBJ2-7,-,TRBV28,TGTGCCAGCAGTTTAATCGGGACAGCCCACGAGCAGTACTTC,CASSLIGTAHEQYF
-,TRBJ1-5,-,TRBV6-1,TGTGCCAGCAGTGAAGTCCCGTTCTATAGCAATCAGCCCCAGCATTTT,CASSEVPFYSNQPQHF
-,TRBJ2-1,-,TRBV10-1,TGCGCCAGCAGCGGGGAGAGGGAGGAGGAGCAGTTCTTC,CASSGEREEEQFF
-,TRBJ2-7,-,TRBV27,TGTGCCAGCAGTTTAGGTGCAGACTGCTTCTACGAGCAGTACTTC,CASSLGADCFYEQYF
-,TRBJ2-4,-,TRBV19,TGTGCCAGTAGCAGCAGGGGGGGAATCGTTTTGTACTTC,CASSSRGGIVLYF
-,TRBJ2-5,-,TRBV7-9,TGTGCCAGCAGCCTAAAGAGGATAGCGATACTGGAGACCCAGTACTTC,CASSLKRIAILETQYF
-,TRBJ2-1,-,TRBV3-1,TGTGCCAGCAGCCAAGAGTTAGGGCGAGGGGAGCAGTTCTTC,CASSQELGRGEQFF
-,TRBJ2-2,few,TRBV20-1,TGCAGTGCGCCCACCGGGACTTCCACCGGGGAGCTGTTTTTT,CSAPTGTSTGELFF
-,TRBJ1-1,many,TRBV6-1,TGTGCCAGCAGTGAATCGAGGACTGAAGCTTTCTTT,CASSESRTEAFF
-,TRBJ2-7,many,TRBV28,TGTGCCAGCAGTCAGTCGGGGCCCGAGCAGTACTTC,CASSQSGPEQYF
TRBD2,TRBJ2-5,few,TRBV2,TGTGCCAGCAGTGATGGGAGGGAGGTTTTGGAGACCCAGTACTTC,CASSDGREVLETQYF
-,TRBJ2-3,few,TRBV3-1,TGTGCCAGCAGCAGGGGATTGGGAGATACGCAGTATTTT,CASSRGLGDTQYF
-,TRBJ2-1,few,TRBV28,TGTGCCAGCAGTTCGCGACCGCCCCTAAACAATGAGCAGTTCTTC,CASSSRPPLNNEQFF
TRBD2,TRBJ2-2,many,TRBV12-3/TRBV12-4,TGTGCCAGCAGCCCCCGGGAGGGCGGGGAGCTGTTTTTT,CASSPREGGELFF
-,TRBJ2-2,few,TRBV4-3,TGCGCCAGCAGCCAAGGGACGGATACCGGGGAGCTGTTTTTT,CASSQGTDTGELFF
TRBD1,TRBJ1-1,many,TRBV30,TGTGCCTGGAGTGTACGGGGCCGGGACAGGGCAGCTTTCTTT,CAWSVRGRDRAAFF
-,TRBJ1-1,many,TRBV2,TGTGCCAGCAGTCTTTCCGGGGGAGCTTTCTTT,CASSLSGGAFF
-,TRBJ1-1,-,TRBV30,TGTGCCTGGAGTGTACGCGGTACTCAAGCTTTCTTT,CAWSVRGTQAFF
TRBD1,TRBJ2-7,-,TRBV2,TGTGCCAGCAGAAAGGACAGGGGTACACTATACGAGCAGTACTTC,CASRKDRGTLYEQYF
TRBD1,TRBJ2-1,-,TRBV27,TGTGCCAGCAGACGCGGGACAGGAGACAATGAGCAGTTCTTC,CASRRGTGDNEQFF
-,TRBJ2-1,-,TRBV7-3,TGTGCCAGCAGCTTGATGGCGGGTGAGCAGTTCTTC,CASSLMAGEQFF
-,TRBJ1-1,once,TRBV5-6,TGTGCCAGCAGCCTGGGTAGGGCAGTCTACATGAACACTGAAGCTTTCTTT,CASSLGRAVYMNTEAFF
-,TRBJ1-1,many,TRBV28,TGTGCCAGCAGTTTTTTTGGGAACACTGAAGCTTTCTTT,CASSFFGNTEAFF
TRBD1,TRBJ2-7,-,TRBV10-3,TGTGCCATCAGTGGGGTTATCACAGGGGTTCAGTCCTACGAGCAGTACTTC,CAISGVITGVQSYEQYF
-,TRBJ2-7,-,TRBV28,TGTGCCAGCAGTTTAGTTGAAAATCACGAGCGGTACTTC,CASSLVENHERYF
TRBD2,TRBJ2-7,-,TRBV20-1,TGCAGTGCTAGAGACGACTTCGGGACTAGCGGTTTTTCCTACGAGCAGTACTTC,CSARDDFGTSGFSYEQYF
TRBD1,TRBJ2-6,few,TRBV29-1,TGCAGCGTTACGGGACAGGGTAGCTCTGGGGCCAACGTCCTGACTTTC,CSVTGQGSSGANVLTF
-,TRBJ2-6,-,TRBV6-9,TGTGCCAGCAGTTCGATAAGCTCTGGGGCCAACGTCCTGACTTTC,CASSSISSGANVLTF
TRBD1,TRBJ2-7,many,TRBV28,TGTGCCAGCAGCCGGGGACAGCCTTACGAGCAGTACTTC,CASSRGQPYEQYF
-,TRBJ2-1,many,TRBV3-1,TGTGCCAGCAGTCATAGCGGAGGGGACTCCTACAATGAGCAGTTCTTC,CASSHSGGDSYNEQFF
-,TRBJ1-2,few,TRBV30,TGTGCCTGGAGTTTGGCTTCCGGCGCGGGCTACACCTTC,CAWSLASGAGYTF
-,TRBJ1-2,-,TRBV30,TGTGCCTGGAGCCCCGCGGGTTTATTCTATGGCTACACCTTC,CAWSPAGLFYGYTF
-,TRBJ1-5,many,TRBV12-3/TRBV12-4,TGTGCCAGCAGTCGGACCGGGGGGGATCAGCCCCAGCATTTT,CASSRTGGDQPQHF
-,TRBJ1-6,-,TRBV14,TGTGCCAGCAGCCATCAGGGGTGGCGTGGTTCACCCCTCCACTTT,CASSHQGWRGSPLHF
-,TRBJ1-5,-,TRBV15,TGTGCCACCAGCAGAGATAGGAAGGGTCCCAATCAGCCCCAGCATTTT,CATSRDRKGPNQPQHF
TRBD1,TRBJ2-1,-,TRBV20-1,TGCAGTGCTAGCAGTCGGTTTGGGACAGGGTGGCAGTTCTTC,CSASSRFGTGWQFF
TRBD1,TRBJ2-5,-,TRBV5-6,TGTGCCAGCGGGACAGGGGGCTACGAGACCCAGTACTTC,CASGTGGYETQYF
-,TRBJ1-4,-,TRBV6-1,TGTGCCAGCAGCCCAACGACAGGTTGGGAAAAACTGTTTTTT,CASSPTTGWEKLFF
TRBD1,TRBJ2-3,few,TRBV28,TGTGCCAGCAGACAGGGGGCCGGGACAGATACGCAGTATTTT,CASRQGAGTDTQYF
-,TRBJ2-6,-,TRBV12-3/TRBV12-4,TGTGCCAGCGGGGTGTCCGGGGCCAACGTCCTGACTTTC,CASGVSGANVLTF